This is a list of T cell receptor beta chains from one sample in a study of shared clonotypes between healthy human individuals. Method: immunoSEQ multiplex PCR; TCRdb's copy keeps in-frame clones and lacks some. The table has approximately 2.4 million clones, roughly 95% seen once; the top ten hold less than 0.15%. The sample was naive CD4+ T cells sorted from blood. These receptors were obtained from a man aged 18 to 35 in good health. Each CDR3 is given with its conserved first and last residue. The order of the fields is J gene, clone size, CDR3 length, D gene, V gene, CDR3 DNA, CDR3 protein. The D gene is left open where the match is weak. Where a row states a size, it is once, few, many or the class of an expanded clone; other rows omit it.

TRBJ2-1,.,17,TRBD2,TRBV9,TGTGCCAGCAGCGTAGTGGGGGGACTAGCGGTCTACAATGAGCAGTTCTTC,CASSVVGGLAVYNEQFF
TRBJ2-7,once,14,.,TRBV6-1,TGTGCCAGCAGGGAAAACACCCCTTATGACGAGCAGTACTTC,CASRENTPYDEQYF
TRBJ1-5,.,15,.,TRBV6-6,TGTGCCAGCAGTTACTCGTCGGAAACCAATCAGCCCCAGCATTTT,CASSYSSETNQPQHF
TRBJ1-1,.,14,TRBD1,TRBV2,TGTGCCAGCGCTGCCCAGGGGGCGAACACTGAAGCTTTCTTT,CASAAQGANTEAFF
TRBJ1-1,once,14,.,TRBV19,TGTGCCAGTAGTACCGTAGCCGGGAACACTGAAGCTTTCTTT,CASSTVAGNTEAFF
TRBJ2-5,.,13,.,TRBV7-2,TGTGCCAGCAGCTTCCGGACCCAAGAGACCCAGTACTTC,CASSFRTQETQYF
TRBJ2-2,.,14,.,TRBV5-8,TGTGCCAGCAGTCCGGTCCCGGGGAGCGGGGAGCTGTTTTTT,CASSPVPGSGELFF
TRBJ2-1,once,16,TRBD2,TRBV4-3,TGCGCCAGCAGCCAAGGTCTGGCGGGAGTCGTCAATGAGCAGTTCTTC,CASSQGLAGVVNEQFF
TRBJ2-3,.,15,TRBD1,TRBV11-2,TGTGCCAGCAGCTTATGGGGACAGATATCAAATACGCAGTATTTT,CASSLWGQISNTQYF
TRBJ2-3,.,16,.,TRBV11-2,TGTGCCAGCAGCTTTAGATTGGGCCAGGGCACAGATACGCAGTATTTT,CASSFRLGQGTDTQYF